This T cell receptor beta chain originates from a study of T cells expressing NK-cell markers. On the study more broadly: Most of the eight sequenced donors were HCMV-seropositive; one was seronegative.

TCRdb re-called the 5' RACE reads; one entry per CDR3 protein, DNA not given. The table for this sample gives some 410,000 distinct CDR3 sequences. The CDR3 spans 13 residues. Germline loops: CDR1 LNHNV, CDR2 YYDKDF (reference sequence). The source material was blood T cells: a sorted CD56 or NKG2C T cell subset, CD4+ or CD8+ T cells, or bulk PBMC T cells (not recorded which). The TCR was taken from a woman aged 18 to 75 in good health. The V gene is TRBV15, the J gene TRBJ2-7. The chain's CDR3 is CATSRGRDYEQYF.